This T cell receptor (beta chain) was obtained from a study of spatial heterogeneity in lung cancer. The overall study: Bulk RNA-seq from matched material yielded a T cell module score that correlated strongly with TCR transcript counts in tumor regions.

TCRdb re-called the 5' RACE reads with MiXCR, one entry per CDR3 protein. Among about 13,000 distinct CDR3 sequences listed, under 6% were seen once. General study points: The study estimated roughly 7% alpha and roughly 13% beta chain coverage of tumor T cells. Counts that tracked tumor mutation counts were those of expanded intratumoral alpha and beta TCRs.

This clonotype was observed at least ten times. The target antigen is unknown. This sample's time point: sample taken at primary tumor resection. The donors, 70 or so patients with untreated early-stage non-small cell lung cancer, provided the samples. Unsorted whole RNA from tumor, nontumor lung or frozen PBMC underwent sequencing. This clonotype originated in a male donor with early-stage non-small cell lung cancer. The specimen comprised lung tumor tissue, sampled at surgery.

The CDR3 sequence: CSARDGGSEKLFF. The CDR3 DNA reads TGCAGTGCTAGAGACGGGGGTAGCGAAAAACTGTTTTTT. This chain links TRBV20-1 with TRBJ1-4; TRBD1 might be the D (5 bases). From germline, CDR1 is DFQATT and CDR2 SNEGSKA (reference sequence). V was cut by 0 bases and J by 8 bases, with 10 bases left in between. The CDR3 has 13 residues.